The following is a T cell receptor beta chain sequence with its context. Sequencing used immunoSEQ multiplex PCR; TCRdb keeps in-frame clones, though not all of them. The sample shows approximately 140,000 clones, roughly 90% of them seen only once. These data come from a study of blood T cell repertoires in COVID-19. Turning to the study itself: Sites across the United States, Italy and Spain contributed samples from acute and convalescent COVID-19.

This CDR3 has 15 amino acids. After removal of 5 bases from V and 1 base from J, the junction contained 5 bases not matched to a gene. Germline CDR1 reads SGHNT; CDR2 reads YYREEE (reference sequence). No more than 2 weeks before study entry, exposed participants had met a case of COVID-19. Source material: PBMCs or T cells enriched from blood (not recorded which). The J gene is TRBJ2-1, the V gene TRBV5-4; 8 nucleotides agree with TRBD2. This TCR was sampled from a woman in her thirties or forties who had been exposed to COVID-19. The CDR3 sequence: CASRLSSGSYNEQFF. The CDR3, as DNA: TGTGCCAGCAGGCTGTCTAGCGGGTCCTACAATGAGCAGTTCTTC.